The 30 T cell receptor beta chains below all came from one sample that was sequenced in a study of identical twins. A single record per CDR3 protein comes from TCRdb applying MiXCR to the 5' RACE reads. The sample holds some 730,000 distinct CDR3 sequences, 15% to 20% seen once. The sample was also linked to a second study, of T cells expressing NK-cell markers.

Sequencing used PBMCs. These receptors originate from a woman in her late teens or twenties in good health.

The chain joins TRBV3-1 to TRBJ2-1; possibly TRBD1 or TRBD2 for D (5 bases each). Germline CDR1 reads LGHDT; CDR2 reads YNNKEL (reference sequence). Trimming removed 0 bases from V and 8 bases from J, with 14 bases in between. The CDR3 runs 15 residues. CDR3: CASSQDRDGYDEQFF. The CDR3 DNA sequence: TGTGCCAGCAGCCAAGACAGGGACGGGTACGATGAGCAGTTCTTC.

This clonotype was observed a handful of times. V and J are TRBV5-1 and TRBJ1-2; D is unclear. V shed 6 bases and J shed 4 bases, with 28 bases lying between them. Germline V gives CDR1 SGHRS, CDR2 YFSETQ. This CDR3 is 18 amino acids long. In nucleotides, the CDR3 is TGCGCCAGCACCCGAGGAGGATCTCGAGGCCTACCCCTCTATGGCTACACCTTC. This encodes CASTRGGSRGLPLYGYTF.

Here the CDR3 DNA reads TGCAGTGCTTCCAATACTGGGTACGAGCAGTACTTC. Protein sequence: CSASNTGYEQYF. This chain links TRBV20-1 with TRBJ2-7; D unresolved. Germline lookup yields CDR1 DFQATT and CDR2 SNEGSKA (reference sequence). Trimming removed 5 bases at V and 4 bases at J, with 12 bases between. CDR3 size: 12 residues.

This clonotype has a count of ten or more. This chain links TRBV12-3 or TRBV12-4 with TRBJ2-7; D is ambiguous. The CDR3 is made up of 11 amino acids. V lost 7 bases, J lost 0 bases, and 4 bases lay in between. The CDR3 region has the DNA TGTGCCAGCATGCACTCCTACGAGCAGTACTTC. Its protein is CASMHSYEQYF.

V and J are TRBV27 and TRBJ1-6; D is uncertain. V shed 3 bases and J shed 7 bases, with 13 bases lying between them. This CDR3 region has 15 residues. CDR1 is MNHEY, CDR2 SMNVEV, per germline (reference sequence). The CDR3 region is CASSLEGSRNSPLHF. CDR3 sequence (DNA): TGTGCCAGCAGTTTGGAGGGATCGCGGAATTCACCCCTCCACTTT.

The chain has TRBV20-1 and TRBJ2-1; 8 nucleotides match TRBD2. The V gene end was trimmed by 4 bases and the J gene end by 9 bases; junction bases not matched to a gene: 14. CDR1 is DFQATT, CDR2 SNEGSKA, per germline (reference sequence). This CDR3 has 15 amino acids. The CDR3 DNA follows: TGCAGTGCTAACAGCGGGAGTAAAATTTTCAGTGAGCAGTTCTTC. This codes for CSANSGSKIFSEQFF.

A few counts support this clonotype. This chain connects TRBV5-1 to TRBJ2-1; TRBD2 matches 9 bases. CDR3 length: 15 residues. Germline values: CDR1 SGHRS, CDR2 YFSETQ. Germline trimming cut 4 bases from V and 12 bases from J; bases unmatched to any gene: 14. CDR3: CASSVSGSLKGAQFF. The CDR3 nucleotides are TGCGCCAGCAGCGTTAGCGGGAGTTTAAAGGGGGCGCAGTTCTTC.

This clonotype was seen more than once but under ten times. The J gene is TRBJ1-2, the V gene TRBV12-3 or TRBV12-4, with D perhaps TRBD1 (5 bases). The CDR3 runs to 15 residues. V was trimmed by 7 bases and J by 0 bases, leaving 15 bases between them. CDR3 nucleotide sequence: TGTGCCAGCACCCCGGGGGTGGTAGCTAACTATGGCTACACCTTC. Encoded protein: CASTPGVVANYGYTF.

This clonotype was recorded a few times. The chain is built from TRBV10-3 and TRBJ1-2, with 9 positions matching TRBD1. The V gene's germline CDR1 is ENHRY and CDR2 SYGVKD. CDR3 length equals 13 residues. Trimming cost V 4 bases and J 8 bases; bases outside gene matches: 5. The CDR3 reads CAISVGTGFGYTF. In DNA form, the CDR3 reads TGTGCCATCAGTGTCGGGACAGGGTTCGGCTACACCTTC.

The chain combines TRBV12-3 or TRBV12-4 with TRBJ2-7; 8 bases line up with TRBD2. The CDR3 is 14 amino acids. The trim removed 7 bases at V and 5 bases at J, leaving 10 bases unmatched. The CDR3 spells CASKSGTRGHEQYF. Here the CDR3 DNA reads TGTGCCAGCAAGTCCGGGACTAGGGGCCACGAGCAGTACTTC.

This chain's CDR3 is CAIGGQAGGYGKNIQYF. CDR3 bases: TGTGCCATCGGGGGACAGGCGGGGGGGTACGGCAAAAACATTCAGTACTTC. The chain has TRBV6-2 or TRBV6-3 and TRBJ2-4; a weak D match, TRBD2 (9 bases). Looked up from germline, CDR1 is MNHEY and CDR2 is SVGEGT. Between the trimmed V and J ends, which lost 10 bases and 3 bases, there was a span of 25 bases. This CDR3 has 17 residues.

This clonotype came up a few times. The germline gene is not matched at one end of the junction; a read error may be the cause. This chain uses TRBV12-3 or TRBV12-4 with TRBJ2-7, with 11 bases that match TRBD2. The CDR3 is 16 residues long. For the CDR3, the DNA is TGTGCCAGCAGATTAGCGGGGGGGCCGTCAATCTACGAGCAGTACTTC. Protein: CASRLAGGPSIYEQYF.

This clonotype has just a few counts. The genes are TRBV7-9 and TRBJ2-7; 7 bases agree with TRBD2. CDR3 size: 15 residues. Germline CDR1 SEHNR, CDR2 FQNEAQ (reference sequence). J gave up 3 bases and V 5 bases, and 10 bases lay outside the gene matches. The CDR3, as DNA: TGTGCCAGCAGCCACTTGGGGGGGGTAAACTACGAGCAGTACTTC. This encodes CASSHLGGVNYEQYF.

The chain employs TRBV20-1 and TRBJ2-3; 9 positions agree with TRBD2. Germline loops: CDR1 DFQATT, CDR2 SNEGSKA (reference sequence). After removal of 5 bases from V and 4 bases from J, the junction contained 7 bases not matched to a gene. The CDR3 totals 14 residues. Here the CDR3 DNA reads TGCAGTGCTTCCCGGGCGGGAGGGTCAGATACGCAGTATTTT. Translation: CSASRAGGSDTQYF.

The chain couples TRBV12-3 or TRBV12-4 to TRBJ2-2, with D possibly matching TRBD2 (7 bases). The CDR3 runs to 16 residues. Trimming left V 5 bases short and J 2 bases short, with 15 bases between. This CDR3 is CASSPRGGPNTGELFF. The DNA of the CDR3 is TGTGCCAGCAGTCCCCGCGGGGGCCCTAACACCGGGGAGCTGTTTTTT.

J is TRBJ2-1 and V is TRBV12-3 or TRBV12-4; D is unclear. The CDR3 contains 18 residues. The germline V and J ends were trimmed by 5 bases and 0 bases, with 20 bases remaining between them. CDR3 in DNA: TGTGCCAGCAGTCCCCCGGCAAGACGGGCGAGCTCCTACAATGAGCAGTTCTTC. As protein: CASSPPARRASSYNEQFF.

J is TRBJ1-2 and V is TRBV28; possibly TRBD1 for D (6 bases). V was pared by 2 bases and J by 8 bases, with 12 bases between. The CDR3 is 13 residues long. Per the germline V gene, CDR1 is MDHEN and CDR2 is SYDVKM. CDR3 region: CASSLAAQGGYTF. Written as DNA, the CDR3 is TGTGCCAGCAGTTTAGCGGCCCAGGGGGGCTACACCTTC.

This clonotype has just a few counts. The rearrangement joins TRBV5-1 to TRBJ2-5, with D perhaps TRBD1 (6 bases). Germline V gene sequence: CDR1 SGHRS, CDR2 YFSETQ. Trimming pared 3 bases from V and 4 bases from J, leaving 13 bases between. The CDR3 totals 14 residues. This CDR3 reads CASSSDSSLETQYF. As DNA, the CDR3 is TGCGCCAGCAGCTCGGACAGCTCATTAGAGACCCAGTACTTC.

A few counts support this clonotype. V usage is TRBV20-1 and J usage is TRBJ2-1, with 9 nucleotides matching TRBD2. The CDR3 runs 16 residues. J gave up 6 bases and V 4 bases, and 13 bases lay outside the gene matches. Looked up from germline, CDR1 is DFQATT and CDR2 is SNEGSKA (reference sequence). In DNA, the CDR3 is TGCAGTGCTACATCTCCCGGGACTAGCAAGTCCAATGAGCAGTTCTTC. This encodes CSATSPGTSKSNEQFF.

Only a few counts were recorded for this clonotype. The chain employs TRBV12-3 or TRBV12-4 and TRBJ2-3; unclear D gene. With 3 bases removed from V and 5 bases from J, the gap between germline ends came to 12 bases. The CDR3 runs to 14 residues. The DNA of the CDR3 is TGTGCCAGCAGTTTGACCCAGAGTAGAGATACGCAGTATTTT. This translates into CASSLTQSRDTQYF.

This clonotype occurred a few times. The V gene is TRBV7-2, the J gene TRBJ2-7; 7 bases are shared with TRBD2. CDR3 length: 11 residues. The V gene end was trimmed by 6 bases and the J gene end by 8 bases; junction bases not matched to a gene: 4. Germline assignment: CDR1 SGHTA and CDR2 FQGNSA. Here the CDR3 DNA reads TGTGCCAGCAGTACCGGGACTAAGCAGTACTTC. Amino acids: CASSTGTKQYF. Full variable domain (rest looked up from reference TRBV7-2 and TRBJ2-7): GAGVSQSPSNKVTEKGKDVELRCDPISGHTALYWYRQSLGQGLEFLIYFQGNSAPDKSGLPSDRFSAERTGGSVSTLTIQRTQQEDSAVYLCASSTGTKQYFGPGTRLTVT.

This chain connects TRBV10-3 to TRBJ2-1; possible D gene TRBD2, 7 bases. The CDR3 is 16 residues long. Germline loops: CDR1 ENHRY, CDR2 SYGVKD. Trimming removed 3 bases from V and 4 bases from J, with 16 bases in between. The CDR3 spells CAISEKGGGIYNEQFF. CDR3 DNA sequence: TGTGCCATCAGTGAAAAAGGGGGGGGGATTTACAATGAGCAGTTCTTC.

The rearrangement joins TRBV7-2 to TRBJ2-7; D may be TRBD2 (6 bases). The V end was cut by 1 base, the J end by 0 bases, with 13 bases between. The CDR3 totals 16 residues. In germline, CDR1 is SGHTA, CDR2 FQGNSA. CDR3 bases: TGTGCCAGCAGCTTAGTTGCGGGGCCTAGCTCCTACGAGCAGTACTTC. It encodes CASSLVAGPSSYEQYF.

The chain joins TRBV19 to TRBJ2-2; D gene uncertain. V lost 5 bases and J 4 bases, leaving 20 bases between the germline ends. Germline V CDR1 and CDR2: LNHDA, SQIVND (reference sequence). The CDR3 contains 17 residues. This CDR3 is CASSPPSKALGTGELFF. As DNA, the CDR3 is TGTGCCAGTAGTCCCCCCTCGAAGGCTCTGGGCACCGGGGAGCTGTTTTTT.

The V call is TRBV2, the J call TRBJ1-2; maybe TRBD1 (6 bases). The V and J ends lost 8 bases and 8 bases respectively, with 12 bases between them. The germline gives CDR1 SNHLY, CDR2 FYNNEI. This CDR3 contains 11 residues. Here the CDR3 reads CASPRGDGYTF. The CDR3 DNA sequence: TGTGCCAGCCCCAGGGGCGACGGCTACACCTTC.

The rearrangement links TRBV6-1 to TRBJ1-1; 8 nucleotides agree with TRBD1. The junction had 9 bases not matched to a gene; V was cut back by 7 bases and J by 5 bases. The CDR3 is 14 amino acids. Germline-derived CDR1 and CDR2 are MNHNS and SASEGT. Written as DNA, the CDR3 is TGTGCCAGCACCCTGGCAGGGGGCATAACTGAAGCTTTCTTT. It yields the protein CASTLAGGITEAFF.

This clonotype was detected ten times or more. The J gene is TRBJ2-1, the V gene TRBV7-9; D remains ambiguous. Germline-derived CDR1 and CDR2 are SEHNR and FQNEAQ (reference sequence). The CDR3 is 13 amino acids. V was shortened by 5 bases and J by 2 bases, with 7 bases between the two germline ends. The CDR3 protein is CASSPSPYNEQFF. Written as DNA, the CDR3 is TGTGCCAGCAGCCCCTCTCCCTACAATGAGCAGTTCTTC. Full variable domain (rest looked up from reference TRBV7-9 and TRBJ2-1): DTGVSQNPRHKITKRGQNVTFRCDPISEHNRLYWYRQTLGQGPEFLTYFQNEAQLEKSRLLSDRFSAERPKGSFSTLEIQRTEQGDSAMYLCASSPSPYNEQFFGPGTRLTVL.

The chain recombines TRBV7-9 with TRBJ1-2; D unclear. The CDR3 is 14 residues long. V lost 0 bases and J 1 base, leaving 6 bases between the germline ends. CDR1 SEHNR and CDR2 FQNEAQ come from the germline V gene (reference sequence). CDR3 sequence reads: CASSLARLNYGYTF. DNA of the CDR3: TGTGCCAGCAGCTTAGCTCGTCTTAACTATGGCTACACCTTC.

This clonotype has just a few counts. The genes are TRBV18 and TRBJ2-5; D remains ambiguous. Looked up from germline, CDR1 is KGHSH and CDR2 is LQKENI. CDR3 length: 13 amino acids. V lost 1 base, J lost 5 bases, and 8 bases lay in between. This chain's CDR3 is CASSPLVRETQYF. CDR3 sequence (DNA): TGTGCCAGCTCACCACTAGTCCGGGAGACCCAGTACTTC.

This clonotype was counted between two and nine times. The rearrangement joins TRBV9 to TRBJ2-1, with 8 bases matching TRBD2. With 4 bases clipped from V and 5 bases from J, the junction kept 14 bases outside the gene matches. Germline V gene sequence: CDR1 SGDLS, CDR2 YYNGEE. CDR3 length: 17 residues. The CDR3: CASSPSIGGASNNEQFF. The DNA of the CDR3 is TGTGCCAGCAGCCCGTCGATCGGGGGGGCCTCGAACAATGAGCAGTTCTTC.